Following are 8 T cell receptor beta chains from one sample sequenced in a study of T-cell reconstitution after alpha-beta-depleted transplantation in children. Unique molecular identifiers were incorporated during preparation of the TCRbeta library. One entry per CDR3 protein results from TCRdb running MiXCR on the PCR reads. The data show around 250,000 distinct CDR3 sequences, approximately 8% seen once. The sequenced sample was PBMCs, mostly from graft donor cells, obtained 180 days after TCRalphabeta/CD19-depleted stem cell transplant. The receptors derive from a male patient between 10 and 17 years old who had a stem cell transplant for acute lymphoblastic leukemia, so the T cells may come from the graft donor.

The sample holds many counts of this clonotype. The chain carries TRBV12-3 or TRBV12-4 and TRBJ1-1; 10 bases agree with TRBD1. This CDR3 has 14 amino acids. With V trimmed by 6 bases and J by 3 bases, 4 bases remained unmatched. CDR3 region: CASRTGTGDTEAFF. The CDR3 DNA follows: TGTGCCAGCAGGACCGGGACAGGGGACACTGAAGCTTTCTTT.

The sample holds many counts of this clonotype. The V call is TRBV7-9, the J call TRBJ2-7; TRBD1 is a possible D gene (6 bases). Trimming removed 5 bases from V and 4 bases from J, with 9 bases in between. The CDR3 is made up of 12 amino acids. Germline V gene data show CDR1 as SEHNR and CDR2 as FQNEAQ (reference sequence). CDR3 coding DNA: TGTGCCAGCAGCCGGGACAATTACGAGCAGTACTTC. Protein sequence: CASSRDNYEQYF.

This clonotype was recorded a few times. The chain links TRBV6-5 to TRBJ1-2; D gene unclear. Germline V gives CDR1 MNHEY, CDR2 SVGAGI. The V gene lost 6 bases and the J gene lost 8 bases, with 10 bases spanning the gap. The CDR3 runs 11 residues. The CDR3 here is CASRSFSGYTF. CDR3 nucleotides: TGTGCCAGCAGGAGTTTCAGCGGCTACACCTTC.

This clonotype appeared a single time. One base away lies a much larger clone, so this may be a sequencing read error. The chain carries TRBV9 and TRBJ2-3; D not certain. The CDR3 has 12 amino acids. Germline assignment: CDR1 SGDLS and CDR2 YYNGEE. With 3 bases removed from V and 4 bases from J, the gap between germline ends came to 6 bases. CDR3 sequence: CASSAASDTQYF. As DNA, the CDR3 is TGTGCCAGCAGCGCAGCCTCAGATACGCAGTATTTT.

The gene calls are TRBV20-1 and TRBJ2-7; 9 nucleotides agree with TRBD1. V was clipped by 3 bases and J by 2 bases; unmatched bases: 5. The CDR3 has 14 residues. Germline CDR1 and CDR2: DFQATT and SNEGSKA (reference sequence). The CDR3 bases are TGCAGTGCTAGCCTGGACAGGGGTCCCTACGAGCAGTACTTC. Its translation is CSASLDRGPYEQYF.

This clonotype was observed at least ten times. V is TRBV20-1 and J is TRBJ2-5; D not resolved. The CDR3 sequence is 12 residues long. V shed 3 bases and J shed 3 bases, with 8 bases lying between them. Looked up from germline, CDR1 is DFQATT and CDR2 is SNEGSKA (reference sequence). CDR3 coding DNA: TGCAGTGCTAGTTCCCGTAAAGAGACCCAGTACTTC. This sequence encodes CSASSRKETQYF.

Comment on this clonotype: A much larger clone lies a single base off, so this may be a read error. The chain links TRBV15 to TRBJ1-4; a weak D match, TRBD1 (6 bases). CDR1 LNHNV and CDR2 YYDKDF come from the germline V gene (reference sequence). Trimming stripped 3 bases from V and 7 bases from J, with 15 bases between. The CDR3 totals 15 residues. CDR3 in amino acids: CATSSYREVGEKLFF. The CDR3 DNA follows: TGTGCCACCAGCAGCTACAGGGAGGTAGGTGAAAAACTGTTTTTT.

The chain has TRBV18 and TRBJ2-7, with 7 bases matching TRBD1. The CDR3 covers 13 residues. V trimming: 8 bases; J trimming: 5 bases; junction bases outside the gene matches: 9. The V gene's germline CDR1 is KGHSH and CDR2 LQKENI. The CDR3 spells CASTQGSRDEQYF. The CDR3 nucleotides read TGTGCCAGCACACAGGGGTCGCGAGACGAGCAGTACTTC.